The entry below describes one T cell receptor (beta chain). The primer mix had 60 Vbeta and 13 Jbeta primers. Only in-frame clones appear in the TCRdb table, and some are missing; sequencing was by immunoSEQ multiplex PCR. The sample shows around 190,000 clones, 81% of them seen only once. CDR1 and CDR2 (germline): MDHEN, SYDVKM. J gave up 6 bases and V 3 bases, and 9 bases lay outside the gene matches. The length of the CDR3 is 15 residues. The data were obtained in a study of cytomegalovirus exposure and HLA in healthy donors. Sequenced: PBMCs. V usage is TRBV28 and J usage is TRBJ2-3, with TRBD2 matching 7 bases. This sequence was found in a man aged 18 to 30 in good health and CMV-seronegative. The CDR3 reads CASSFRAGVGDTQYF. The CDR3 DNA sequence: TGTGCCAGCAGTTTCCGCGCGGGAGTAGGCGATACGCAGTATTTT. Looking up the rest from reference TRBV28 and TRBJ2-3 gives the full variable domain: DVKVTQSSRYLVKRTGEKVFLECVQDMDHENMFWYRQDPGLGLRLIYFSYDVKMKEKGDIPEGYSVSREKKERFSLILESASTNQTSMYLCASSFRAGVGDTQYFGPGTRLTVL.